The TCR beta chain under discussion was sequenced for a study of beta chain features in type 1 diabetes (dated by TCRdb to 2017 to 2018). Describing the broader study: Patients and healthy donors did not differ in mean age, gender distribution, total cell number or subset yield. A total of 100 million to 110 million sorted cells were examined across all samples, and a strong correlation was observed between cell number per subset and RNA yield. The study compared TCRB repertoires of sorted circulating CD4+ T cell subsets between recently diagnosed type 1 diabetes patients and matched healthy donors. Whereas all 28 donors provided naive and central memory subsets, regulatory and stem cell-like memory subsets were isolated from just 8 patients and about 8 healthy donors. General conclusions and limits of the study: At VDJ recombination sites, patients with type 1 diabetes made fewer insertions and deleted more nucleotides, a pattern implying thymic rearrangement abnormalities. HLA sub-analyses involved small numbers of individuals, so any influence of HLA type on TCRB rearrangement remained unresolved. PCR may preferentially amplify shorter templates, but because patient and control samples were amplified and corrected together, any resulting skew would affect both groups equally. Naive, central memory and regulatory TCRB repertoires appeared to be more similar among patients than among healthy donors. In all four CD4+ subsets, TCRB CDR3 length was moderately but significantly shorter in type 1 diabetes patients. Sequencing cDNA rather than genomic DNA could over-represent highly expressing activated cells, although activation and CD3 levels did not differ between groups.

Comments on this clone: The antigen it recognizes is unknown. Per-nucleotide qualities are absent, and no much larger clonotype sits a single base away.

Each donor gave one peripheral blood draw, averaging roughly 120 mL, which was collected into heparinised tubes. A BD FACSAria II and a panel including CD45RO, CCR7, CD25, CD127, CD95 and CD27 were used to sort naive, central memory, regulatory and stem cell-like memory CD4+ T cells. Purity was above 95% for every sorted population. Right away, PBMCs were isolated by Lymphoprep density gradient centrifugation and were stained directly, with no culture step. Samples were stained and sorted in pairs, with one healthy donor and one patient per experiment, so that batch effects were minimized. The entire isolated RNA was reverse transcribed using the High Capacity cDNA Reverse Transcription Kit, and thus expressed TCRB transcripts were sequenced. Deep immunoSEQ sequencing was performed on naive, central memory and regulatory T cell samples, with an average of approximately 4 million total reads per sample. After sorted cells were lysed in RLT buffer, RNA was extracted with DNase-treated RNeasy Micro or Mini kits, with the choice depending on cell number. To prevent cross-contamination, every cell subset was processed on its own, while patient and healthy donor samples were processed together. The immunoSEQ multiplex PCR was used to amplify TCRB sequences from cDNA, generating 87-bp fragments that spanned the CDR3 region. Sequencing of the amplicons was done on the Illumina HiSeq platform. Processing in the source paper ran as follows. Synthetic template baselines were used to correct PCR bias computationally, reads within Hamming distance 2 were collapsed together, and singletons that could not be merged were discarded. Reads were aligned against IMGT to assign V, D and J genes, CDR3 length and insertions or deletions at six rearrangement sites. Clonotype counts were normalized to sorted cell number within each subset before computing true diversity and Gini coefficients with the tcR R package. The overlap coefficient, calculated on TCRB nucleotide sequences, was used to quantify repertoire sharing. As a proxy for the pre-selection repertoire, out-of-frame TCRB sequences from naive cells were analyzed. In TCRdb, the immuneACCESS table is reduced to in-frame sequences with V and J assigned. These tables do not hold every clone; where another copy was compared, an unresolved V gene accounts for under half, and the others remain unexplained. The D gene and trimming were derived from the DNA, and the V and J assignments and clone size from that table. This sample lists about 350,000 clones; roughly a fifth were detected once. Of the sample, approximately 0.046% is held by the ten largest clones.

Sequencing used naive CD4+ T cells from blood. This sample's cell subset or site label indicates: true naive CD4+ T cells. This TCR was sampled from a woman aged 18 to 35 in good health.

The CDR3 sequence is CASSLVSGELFF. The DNA sequence is TGCGCCAGCAGCTTGGTCTCCGGGGAGCTGTTTTTT. The chain is made from TRBV5-1 and TRBJ2-2; a confident D gene designation cannot be given. Trimming takes 0 bases from V and 6 bases from J, and the germline ends sit 3 bases apart. The germline V gene encodes CDR1 SGHRS and CDR2 YFSETQ. The CDR3, from cysteine to phenylalanine, totals 12 residues. Only CDR3 DNA remains: 36 bases, in frame from the first base.